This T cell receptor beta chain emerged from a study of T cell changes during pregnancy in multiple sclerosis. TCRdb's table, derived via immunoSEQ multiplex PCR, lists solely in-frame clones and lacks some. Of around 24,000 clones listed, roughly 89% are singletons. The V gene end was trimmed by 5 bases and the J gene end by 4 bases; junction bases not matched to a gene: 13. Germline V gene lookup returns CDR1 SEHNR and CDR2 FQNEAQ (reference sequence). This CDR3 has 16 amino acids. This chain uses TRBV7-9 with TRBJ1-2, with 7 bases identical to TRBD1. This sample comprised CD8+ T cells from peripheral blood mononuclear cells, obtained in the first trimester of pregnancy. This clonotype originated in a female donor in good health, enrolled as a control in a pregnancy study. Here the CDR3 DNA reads TGTGCCAGCAGCACAGAGGACAGGCAGGCCGGCTATGGCTACACCTTC. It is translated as CASSTEDRQAGYGYTF. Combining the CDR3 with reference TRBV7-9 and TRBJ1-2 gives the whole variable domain DTGVSQNPRHKITKRGQNVTFRCDPISEHNRLYWYRQTLGQGPEFLTYFQNEAQLEKSRLLSDRFSAERPKGSFSTLEIQRTEQGDSAMYLCASSTEDRQAGYGYTFGSGTRLTVV.